This T cell receptor (beta chain) was observed in a study of cytomegalovirus exposure and HLA in healthy donors. From germline, CDR1 is MNHEY and CDR2 SMNVEV (reference sequence). Trimming took 0 bases from V and 8 from J; bases not matched to a gene: 9. This CDR3 comprises 16 residues. Primers included in the PCR were 60 Vbeta and 13 Jbeta primers. Sequencing used immunoSEQ multiplex PCR; TCRdb keeps in-frame clones, though not all of them. Of about 160,000 clones listed, about 72% are singletons. Study-wide findings and caveats: Being productive about 87% or about 30% of the time was typical of most TCR beta V segments in an earlier analysis. It emerged from a later analysis that several of the most significant clusters appeared to be linked to common viral pathogens.

Comments on this clone: Its antigen is unknown.

The genes are TRBV27 and TRBJ2-4; TRBD2 matches at 8 bases. The sequenced sample was PBMCs. This clonotype was obtained from a man aged 45-65 years in good health and CMV-seropositive. CDR3 in amino acids: CASSLSIVSGGDIQYF. The CDR3 nucleotides are TGTGCCAGCAGTTTATCGATTGTATCGGGGGGGGACATTCAGTACTTC.